The present TCR beta chain was sequenced within a study of blood T cell repertoires in COVID-19. At the level of the study: T cells, B-cell-depleted T cells, or PBMCs provided the cDNA or gDNA that served as material.

The data were produced by immunoSEQ multiplex PCR, yet TCRdb's version contains in-frame clones alone and is incomplete. The sample lists 200,000 to 300,000 clones, around four fifths occurring once. V lost 0 bases and J 0 bases, leaving 8 bases between the germline ends. The CDR3 extends over 15 amino acids. From germline, CDR1 is LGHNA and CDR2 YNFKEQ. The chain is built from TRBV4-2 and TRBJ1-2; D may be TRBD1 (5 bases). The sequenced sample was peripheral blood. The sequence was obtained from an older woman with active or convalescent COVID-19. The CDR3 sequence is CASSQETVANYGYTF. CDR3 DNA sequence: TGTGCCAGCAGCCAAGAGACAGTAGCTAACTATGGCTACACCTTC.